This T cell receptor (beta chain) comes out of a study of T cell responses to AZD1222 COVID-19 vaccine. Here immunoSEQ multiplex PCR was the method, and the copy in TCRdb shows in-frame clones only, minus some. The sample holds 150,000 to 200,000 clones, about nine tenths seen once. Whole-study findings and limits: Spike regions recognized by vaccine-associated CD4 TCRs spanned the protein, led by 160-218 and 743-854. Clonal diversity was possibly underestimated; the donors were predominantly white British and more often female. Unmutated regions of variants are reportedly targeted by nearly half of spike-specific TCRs.

Of note for this clone: Its specificity is unknown.

V was shortened by 0 bases and J by 1 base, with 9 bases between the two germline ends. Germline V gene data show CDR1 as SGHAT and CDR2 as FQNNGV. The CDR3 is 15 residues long. The chain combines TRBV11-2 with TRBJ2-5; D is possibly TRBD1 or TRBD2 (5 bases each). The sequence came from an adult who received the AZD1222 COVID-19 vaccine. The source material was peripheral blood, sampled 28 days after the second AZD1222 dose. For the CDR3, the DNA is TGTGCCAGCAGCTTAGATCTTGGGGGCCAAGAGACCCAGTACTTC. Translating gives CASSLDLGGQETQYF.